The 18 T cell receptor beta chains below were found in one sample sequenced in a study of human T cells and chemical hapten exposure. TCRdb re-called the RACE reads with MiXCR, one entry per CDR3 protein. The sample carries around 45,000 distinct CDR3 sequences, less than 4.5% recorded once. Time point given: healthy volunteer bleed at 2 weeks. Extraction yielded total RNA from whole blood (unfractionated). The sequencing sample was made of whole blood. These receptors came from a human donor in good health. Some clones in this sample may be carry-over from other donors' samples.

This clonotype was found many times. V and J are TRBV11-2 and TRBJ1-2, with D possibly TRBD1 on 5 matching bases. This CDR3 region has 16 residues. Germline CDR1 SGHAT, CDR2 FQNNGV. V lost 5 bases and J 4 bases, leaving 20 bases between the germline ends. CDR3 residues: CASSHLRGPQGYGYTF. The CDR3 DNA sequence: TGTGCCAGCAGCCATCTACGAGGCCCCCAGGGCTATGGCTACACCTTC.

This clonotype was detected many times. The rearrangement joins TRBV4-1 to TRBJ1-6; D unclear. In germline, CDR1 is MGHRA, CDR2 YSYEKL. V was clipped by 0 bases and J by 7 bases, with 13 bases between them. The CDR3 runs 16 residues. The CDR3 loop is CASSQDPRRVNSPLHF. The CDR3 DNA is TGCGCCAGCAGCCAAGATCCGCGGCGGGTAAATTCACCCCTCCACTTT.

Only a few counts were recorded for this clonotype. The chain links TRBV12-3 or TRBV12-4 to TRBJ2-2, with 12 bases aligning to TRBD1. This CDR3 has 17 residues. Germline trimming cut 4 bases from V and 6 bases from J; bases unmatched to any gene: 9. The CDR3 coding sequence is TGTGCCAGCAGTTCCCGGGACAGGGGGCTCCGGTCCGGGGAGCTGTTTTTT. As protein: CASSSRDRGLRSGELFF.

This clonotype has a count of ten or more. The chain has TRBV9 and TRBJ2-7; D possibly corresponds to TRBD2 (5 bases). Trimming shortened V by 0 bases and J by 0 bases, and 10 bases separated the two germline ends. CDR3 length: 15 amino acids. Germline lookup yields CDR1 SGDLS and CDR2 YYNGEE. The CDR3 region has the DNA TGTGCCAGCAGCGTAGGAGGGTCACACTCCTACGAGCAGTACTTC. Its protein product is CASSVGGSHSYEQYF. The full variable domain, with the rest looked up from reference TRBV9 and TRBJ2-7, is DSGVTQTPKHLITATGQRVTLRCSPRSGDLSVYWYQQSLDQGLQFLIQYYNGEERAKGNILERFSAQQFPDLHSELNLSSLELGDSALYFCASSVGGSHSYEQYFGPGTRLTVT.

This clonotype was picked up many times. The chain has TRBV7-9 and TRBJ2-1; the D is unclear. Germline V lookup: CDR1 SEHNR, CDR2 FQNEAQ (reference sequence). The V and J ends lost 1 base and 9 bases respectively, with 7 bases between them. The CDR3 sequence is 12 residues long. In DNA form, the CDR3 reads TGTGCCAGCAGCTTAGTAGATCCTGAGCAGTTCTTC. Residues: CASSLVDPEQFF.

Ten or more counts support this clonotype. The rearrangement joins TRBV12-3 or TRBV12-4 to TRBJ2-7; 12 positions agree with TRBD2. V was clipped by 1 base and J by 2 bases; unmatched bases: 9. The CDR3 runs to 18 residues. CDR3 amino acids: CASSLGLAGATPTYEQYF. In DNA, the CDR3 is TGTGCCAGCAGTTTAGGACTAGCGGGAGCCACCCCAACCTACGAGCAGTACTTC.

This clonotype was found many times. V usage is TRBV29-1 and J usage is TRBJ2-3; D gene ambiguous. From germline, CDR1 is SQVTM and CDR2 ANQGSEA. Trimming pared 1 base from V and 2 bases from J, leaving 10 bases between. The CDR3 has 14 residues. The CDR3, as DNA: TGCAGCGTTGAAGGTAACTGGTTCACAGATACGCAGTATTTT. It yields the protein CSVEGNWFTDTQYF.

The chain is built from TRBV12-3 or TRBV12-4 and TRBJ2-2, with 7 bases identical to TRBD1. V shed 3 bases and J 0 bases; nucleotides not matched to a gene: 4. CDR3 length: 16 residues. The CDR3 DNA reads TGTGCCAGCAGTTTGCAGGGGACAGCGAACACCGGGGAGCTGTTTTTT. It is translated as CASSLQGTANTGELFF.

This clonotype was counted many times. This chain uses TRBV5-1 with TRBJ2-3; 10 nucleotides agree with TRBD2. The CDR3 spans 15 residues. Germline V gene lookup returns CDR1 SGHRS and CDR2 YFSETQ. V dropped 4 bases and J dropped 6; count of bases not matched to a gene: 8. CDR3 DNA: TGCGCCAGCAGCCCCGACCTAGCGGGAGTTGATACGCAGTATTTT. Its translation is CASSPDLAGVDTQYF.

In its sample, this clonotype was seen many times. The chain couples TRBV5-5 to TRBJ2-3, with D perhaps TRBD1 (5 bases). The germline V and J ends were trimmed by 0 bases and 3 bases, with 8 bases remaining between them. CDR1 and CDR2 from the germline V gene are SGHKS and YYEKEE (reference sequence). The CDR3 has 14 residues. The CDR3 sequence is CASSLGRETDTQYF. The CDR3 DNA is TGTGCCAGCAGCTTGGGCAGGGAAACAGATACGCAGTATTTT.

Ten or more counts support this clonotype. This chain joins TRBV25-1 and TRBJ2-7, with TRBD1 matching 7 bases. Trimming took 8 bases from V and 4 from J; bases not matched to a gene: 5. Germline CDR1 and CDR2: MGHDK and SYGVNS. This CDR3 has 12 residues. Here the CDR3 reads CASLGTAYEQYF. CDR3 DNA sequence: TGTGCCAGCCTGGGGACAGCTTACGAGCAGTACTTC.

This clonotype has ten or more counts. The chain uses TRBV28 and TRBJ2-7; 7 positions match TRBD1. This CDR3 is built from 15 residues. V lost 6 bases, J lost 3 bases, and 11 bases stayed unmatched. From germline, CDR1 is MDHEN and CDR2 SYDVKM. Here the CDR3 reads CASRDMGQYSYEQYF. CDR3 sequence (DNA): TGTGCCAGCAGGGATATGGGACAGTACAGCTACGAGCAGTACTTC.

This clonotype was detected ten times or more. The chain employs TRBV6-2 or TRBV6-3 and TRBJ2-7; D gene ambiguous. With 1 base removed from V and 3 bases from J, the gap between germline ends came to 1 base. This CDR3 is 11 amino acids long. Germline assignment: CDR1 MNHEY and CDR2 SVGEGT. The CDR3: CASSYFYEQYF. CDR3 coding DNA: TGTGCCAGCAGTTACTTCTACGAGCAGTACTTC.

This clonotype appeared a few times. The chain employs TRBV28 and TRBJ2-4; D is undetermined. V lost 2 bases, J lost 9 bases, and 14 bases lay in between. Germline lookup yields CDR1 MDHEN and CDR2 SYDVKM. The CDR3 has 14 residues. The chain's CDR3 is CASSLGDVIGIQYF. In nucleotides, the CDR3 is TGTGCCAGCAGTTTAGGTGATGTCATAGGCATTCAGTACTTC.

This clonotype was recorded at least ten times. The chain is built from TRBV7-2 and TRBJ2-5; 7 bases agree with TRBD2. J gave up 1 base and V 3 bases, and 5 bases lay outside the gene matches. CDR1 and CDR2 (germline): SGHTA, FQGNSA. The CDR3 is 15 residues long. CDR3 bases: TGTGCCAGCAGCTTCATTAGCGGGTCCCAAGAGACCCAGTACTTC. Translated, it gives CASSFISGSQETQYF.

Many counts were recorded for this clonotype. V usage is TRBV29-1 and J usage is TRBJ2-3; 7 nucleotides agree with TRBD2. The CDR3 runs 14 residues. After removal of 5 bases from V and 3 bases from J, the junction contained 8 bases not matched to a gene. Germline loops: CDR1 SQVTM, CDR2 ANQGSEA. The CDR3 loop reads CSVMREGLTDTQYF. The CDR3 coding sequence is TGCAGCGTTATGAGGGAGGGTTTAACAGATACGCAGTATTTT.

This clonotype was seen repeatedly, ten times or more. The chain employs TRBV3-1 and TRBJ2-1; TRBD1 or TRBD2 may be the D gene (5 bases each). The length of the CDR3 is 14 residues. From germline, CDR1 is LGHDT and CDR2 YNNKEL (reference sequence). The V end lost 4 bases, the J end lost 1 base, and 8 bases lay between the germline ends. The chain's CDR3 is CASSPGPSYNEQFF. The CDR3 DNA reads as TGTGCCAGCAGCCCGGGACCTTCCTACAATGAGCAGTTCTTC.

This clonotype was detected many times. This CDR3 reads CSASGEGASYEQYF. The CDR3 DNA follows: TGCAGTGCTAGTGGCGAGGGGGCATCCTACGAGCAGTACTTC. This rearrangement joins TRBV20-1 to TRBJ2-7; 7 nucleotides line up with TRBD1. This CDR3 has 14 amino acids. Germline loops: CDR1 DFQATT, CDR2 SNEGSKA (reference sequence). V lost 3 bases and J lost 1; bases outside the gene matches: 6.